This TCR beta chain was sequenced in a study of T cell responses to AZD1222 COVID-19 vaccine. Background on the study: Second-dose groups at about 4 or about 12 weeks were pooled.

Profiled with immunoSEQ multiplex PCR; TCRdb holds only in-frame clones, not every one. This repertoire shows over 85,000 clones, about four fifths found once; its top ten account for 4% to 5%. General study points: Unmutated variant regions are reportedly the target of nearly half of TCRs that are spike-specific.

V was pared by 5 bases and J by 9 bases, with 17 bases of the junction left unmatched. This CDR3 is 18 amino acids long. Germline loops: CDR1 SGHAT, CDR2 FQNNGV. Comment on this clone: Its specificity is unknown.

This clonotype was sampled from an adult in good health. Specimen: peripheral blood, collected on day 0 of AZD1222 vaccination. The genes are TRBV11-2 and TRBJ2-1; 12 bases fit TRBD1. The CDR3 reads CASSPTAPWDRGRSEQFF. The CDR3 region has the DNA TGTGCCAGCAGCCCAACAGCGCCGTGGGACAGGGGGCGTAGTGAGCAGTTCTTC.